The 3 T cell receptor beta chains below were found in one sample sequenced in a study of cytomegalovirus exposure and HLA in healthy donors. 13 Jbeta primers and 60 Vbeta primers were used for the PCR. Repertoires were generated with immunoSEQ multiplex PCR, while TCRdb's copy carries only in-frame clones and drops some. Among 140,000 or so clones listed, 75% to 80% were seen once. Input material: PBMCs. These receptors all come from a woman in her twenties or thirties in good health and CMV-seronegative.

V gene TRBV4-2 combines with J gene TRBJ1-1; D perhaps matches TRBD1 (5 bases). The germline V gene has CDR1 LGHNA and CDR2 YNFKEQ. Trimming cost V 4 bases and J 1 base, with 16 bases left between them. The CDR3 loop spans 16 amino acids. The CDR3 coding sequence is TGTGCCAGCAGCCCACCCCGGGGAGGGGCGAACACTGAAGCTTTCTTT. Its protein product is CASSPPRGGANTEAFF.

This chain links TRBV6-6 with TRBJ1-1, with D possibly TRBD1 on 6 matching bases. V lost 0 bases and J lost 7, with 9 bases in between. The CDR3 loop spans 13 amino acids. Germline V gives CDR1 MNHNY, CDR2 SVGAGI (reference sequence). CDR3 residues: CASSYSKGVEAFF. CDR3 in DNA: TGTGCCAGCAGTTACTCGAAGGGGGTTGAAGCTTTCTTT.

This chain links TRBV6-4 with TRBJ1-1; TRBD1 aligns across 7 bases. Germline lookup yields CDR1 MRHNA and CDR2 SNTAGT. Trimming took 5 bases from V and 8 from J; bases not matched to a gene: 8. This CDR3 spans 13 amino acids. In DNA form, the CDR3 reads TGTGCCAGCAGTACTGACAGGGTAGAAGAAGCTTTCTTT. It specifies CASSTDRVEEAFF.